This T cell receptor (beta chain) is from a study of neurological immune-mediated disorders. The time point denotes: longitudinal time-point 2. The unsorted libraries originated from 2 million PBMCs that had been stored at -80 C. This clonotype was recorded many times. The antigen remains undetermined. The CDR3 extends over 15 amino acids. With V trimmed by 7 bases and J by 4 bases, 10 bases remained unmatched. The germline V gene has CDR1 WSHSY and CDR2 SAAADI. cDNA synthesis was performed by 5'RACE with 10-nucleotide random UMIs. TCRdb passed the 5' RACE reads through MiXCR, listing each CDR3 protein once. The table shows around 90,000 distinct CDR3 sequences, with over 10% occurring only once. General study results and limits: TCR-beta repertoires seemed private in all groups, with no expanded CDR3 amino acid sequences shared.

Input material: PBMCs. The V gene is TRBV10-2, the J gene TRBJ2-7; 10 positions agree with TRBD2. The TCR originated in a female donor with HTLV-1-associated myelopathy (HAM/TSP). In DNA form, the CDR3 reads TGCGCCAGCACGACCCGACTAGCGGGTTTGTACGAGCAGTACTTC. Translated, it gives CASTTRLAGLYEQYF.